The clone carrying this T cell receptor beta chain is categorized as medium-sized. Its antigen is currently unknown. Other DNA sequences within the sample encode an identical CDR3. This sample is part of a study of OX40 agonist ivuxolimab in advanced cancers. Study background: The patients' treatment was ivuxolimab, an agonistic anti-OX40 (CD134) antibody. Participants, 75% to 90% male, averaged roughly 59 years of age, ranging from about 23 to 85. Study-level results: Compared with CD4+, CD8+ T cells on average had more expanded clones. Dose levels from 0.1 to 3.0 mg/kg saw CD4+ and CD8+ blood T cells expand clonally by week 6.

The germline CDR1 and CDR2 sequences are KGHSH and LQKENI. The V segment lost 3 bases and the J segment 7 bases; nucleotides outside the gene matches: 5. This CDR3 has 14 amino acids. TCRdb's table, derived via immunoSEQ multiplex PCR, lists solely in-frame clones and lacks some. The data show around 60,000 clones, 70% to 80% seen once. The sample here was CD4+ or CD8+ T cells sorted from blood, taken in a trial of the OX40 agonist ivuxolimab. This rearrangement joins TRBV18 to TRBJ1-5; 8 positions match TRBD1. The origin of this receptor is an adult with an advanced solid tumor such as melanoma, head and neck, liver or kidney cancer. This CDR3 reads CASSPGQGAQPQHF. The CDR3 region has the DNA TGTGCCAGCTCACCCGGGCAGGGGGCACAGCCCCAGCATTTT.